A single sample gave rise to the 23 T cell receptor beta chains below, sequenced in a study of blood T cell repertoires in COVID-19. Assay: immunoSEQ multiplex PCR; the TCRdb copy retains only in-frame clones and omits some. Of under 200,000 clones in the sample, roughly 86% were seen once. Sequencing was performed on peripheral blood. Receptors originate from a man aged 45-65 years with active or convalescent COVID-19.

This chain links TRBV27 with TRBJ2-7; 9 bases match TRBD2. The CDR3 length is 15 residues. Germline lookup yields CDR1 MNHEY and CDR2 SMNVEV (reference sequence). Trimming cost V 4 bases and J 3 bases; bases outside gene matches: 7. The chain's CDR3 is CASSSASGAFYEQYF. As DNA, the CDR3 is TGTGCCAGCAGTTCCGCTAGCGGGGCTTTCTACGAGCAGTACTTC.

The genes are TRBV5-6 and TRBJ2-1, with 10 bases that match TRBD2. Unmatched junction bases numbered 4, after V lost 4 bases and J lost 3 bases. There are 15 residues in the CDR3. Germline V CDR1 and CDR2: SGHDT, YYEEEE. The CDR3 sequence: CASSELAGRYNEQFF. For the CDR3, the DNA is TGTGCCAGCAGCGAACTAGCGGGACGCTACAATGAGCAGTTCTTC.

This chain connects TRBV24-1 to TRBJ2-1; D gene unclear. The germline V gene encodes CDR1 KGHDR and CDR2 SFDVKD. Trimming stripped 7 bases from V and 6 bases from J, with 12 bases between. CDR3 length: 13 residues. The CDR3 here is CATSPAGGNEQFF. The CDR3 DNA is TGTGCCACCAGCCCGGCAGGTGGCAATGAGCAGTTCTTC.

The rearrangement joins TRBV7-2 to TRBJ2-7; 7 bases fit TRBD2. V lost 5 bases to trimming and J lost 1 base; unmatched junction nucleotides: 5. The CDR3 is made up of 14 amino acids. The germline V gene has CDR1 SGHTA and CDR2 FQGNSA. The CDR3 here is CASSISGVSYEQYF. CDR3 DNA sequence: TGTGCCAGCAGCATCAGCGGGGTGTCCTACGAGCAGTACTTC. Full variable domain (rest looked up from reference TRBV7-2 and TRBJ2-7): GAGVSQSPSNKVTEKGKDVELRCDPISGHTALYWYRQSLGQGLEFLIYFQGNSAPDKSGLPSDRFSAERTGGSVSTLTIQRTQQEDSAVYLCASSISGVSYEQYFGPGTRLTVT.

In this sample, this clone turned up once. The chain carries TRBV2 and TRBJ1-5, with D unclear. The CDR3 covers 15 residues. The V gene's germline CDR1 is SNHLY and CDR2 FYNNEI. The V gene lost 7 bases and the J gene lost 0 bases, with 13 bases spanning the gap. CDR3 amino acids: CASMVEPYSNQPQHF. In DNA, the CDR3 is TGTGCCAGCATGGTAGAACCCTATAGCAATCAGCCCCAGCATTTT.

In its sample, this clone was seen once. This chain uses TRBV5-6 with TRBJ1-5, with D maybe TRBD1 (5 bases). The CDR3 contains 17 residues. The V gene lost 3 bases and the J gene lost 0 bases, with 16 bases spanning the gap. Germline V gene data show CDR1 as SGHDT and CDR2 as YYEEEE. The CDR3 DNA reads TGTGCCAGCAGCTCGATGAAAGGACACTATAGCAATCAGCCCCAGCATTTT. Translated, it gives CASSSMKGHYSNQPQHF.

V is TRBV19 and J is TRBJ1-5; 9 nucleotides align to TRBD1. Germline CDR1 LNHDA, CDR2 SQIVND (reference sequence). This CDR3 contains 15 residues. J gave up 7 bases and V 3 bases, and 7 bases lay outside the gene matches. CDR3 sequence reads: CASSIEGQGRQPQHF. The CDR3 DNA is TGTGCCAGTAGTATCGAAGGACAGGGGAGACAGCCCCAGCATTTT.

This chain links TRBV30 with TRBJ2-1; TRBD2 agrees at 13 bases. Germline assignment: CDR1 GTSNPN and CDR2 SVGIG (reference sequence). This CDR3 region has 15 residues. Trimming at V came to 3 bases and at J to 4 bases, leaving 3 bases not matched to a gene. The CDR3 loop reads CAWSRTSGRYNEQFF. The CDR3 nucleotides are TGTGCCTGGAGCCGGACTAGCGGGAGATACAATGAGCAGTTCTTC.

The V gene is TRBV10-3, the J gene TRBJ2-3; a weak D match, TRBD2 (5 bases). The CDR3 is made up of 16 amino acids. CDR1 is ENHRY, CDR2 SYGVKD, per germline. V dropped 2 bases and J dropped 3 bases, with 15 bases sitting between them. CDR3 residues: CAISEGKNRGTDTQYF. The CDR3 nucleotides are TGTGCCATCAGTGAGGGGAAAAACCGGGGTACAGATACGCAGTATTTT.

This clone appeared a few times. V and J are TRBV5-4 and TRBJ2-1, with 8 nucleotides matching TRBD1. The CDR3 is 14 residues long. The V gene end was trimmed by 3 bases and the J gene end by 5 bases; junction bases not matched to a gene: 4. CDR1 SGHNT and CDR2 YYREEE come from the germline V gene (reference sequence). CDR3 in amino acids: CASSSPTGDNEQFF. The CDR3 DNA follows: TGTGCCAGCAGCTCCCCGACAGGGGACAATGAGCAGTTCTTC.

The V call is TRBV5-1, the J call TRBJ2-1, with D possibly being TRBD1 (6 bases). Germline V CDR1 and CDR2: SGHRS, YFSETQ. V was trimmed by 3 bases and J by 5 bases, leaving 9 bases between them. There are 13 residues in the CDR3. The CDR3 spells CASSSRQDNEQFF. As DNA, the CDR3 is TGCGCCAGCAGCTCACGACAGGACAATGAGCAGTTCTTC.

V is TRBV29-1 and J is TRBJ1-3, with 7 nucleotides matching TRBD1. The CDR3 covers 14 residues. Trimming at V came to 2 bases and at J to 4 bases, leaving 5 bases not matched to a gene. CDR1 and CDR2 (germline): SQVTM, ANQGSEA. The CDR3 DNA sequence: TGCAGCGTTGAAATTAGGGGGCCCGGAAACACCATATATTTT. It codes for CSVEIRGPGNTIYF.

The rearrangement uses TRBV12-3 or TRBV12-4 and TRBJ1-2; 8 bases agree with TRBD1. The CDR3 extends over 13 amino acids. Trimming took 6 bases from V and 9 from J; bases not matched to a gene: 9. CDR3 DNA sequence: TGTGCCAGCAGAAAGGGACAGGCTATGAGCTACACCTTC. Protein product: CASRKGQAMSYTF.

The gene calls are TRBV9 and TRBJ2-5, with D hard to call. The germline V gene encodes CDR1 SGDLS and CDR2 YYNGEE. The length of the CDR3 is 13 residues. Trimming took 2 bases from V and 3 from J, leaving 8 bases between them. In DNA form, the CDR3 reads TGTGCCAGCAGCGTGTCTACGGAAGAGACCCAGTACTTC. Translation: CASSVSTEETQYF.

The chain combines TRBV10-2 with TRBJ1-5, with D perhaps TRBD1 (6 bases). Looked up from germline, CDR1 is WSHSY and CDR2 is SAAADI. Between the trimmed V and J ends, which lost 2 bases and 5 bases, there was a span of 7 bases. There are 13 residues in the CDR3. The CDR3 sequence: CASSEGGDQPQHF. The CDR3 region has the DNA TGCGCCAGCAGTGAGGGGGGCGATCAGCCCCAGCATTTT.

The chain has TRBV19 and TRBJ2-7; D is unresolved. This CDR3 contains 14 residues. Per the germline V gene, CDR1 is LNHDA and CDR2 is SQIVND (reference sequence). Between the trimmed V and J ends, which lost 1 base and 5 bases, there was a span of 12 bases. In DNA form, the CDR3 reads TGTGCCAGTAGTATAGGTGGAGTCTTCCACGAGCAGTACTTC. Its translation is CASSIGGVFHEQYF.

This clone was seen a handful of times. The chain links TRBV3-1 (or the pseudogene TRBV3-2) to TRBJ1-3; perhaps TRBD1 as D (5 bases). This CDR3 comprises 15 residues. CDR1 is LGHDT and CDR2 is YNNKEL in the germline V gene (reference sequence). The V and J ends lost 5 bases and 2 bases respectively, with 13 bases between them. The CDR3 bases are TGTGCCAGCAGCAAAACGACAGTCGCTGGAAACACCATATATTTT. This gives the protein CASSKTTVAGNTIYF.

The V gene is TRBV4-1, the J gene TRBJ1-1; no reliable D call. Trimming pared 0 bases from V and 6 bases from J, leaving 17 bases between. The CDR3 is made up of 16 amino acids. CDR1 and CDR2 (germline): MGHRA, YSYEKL. DNA for the CDR3: TGCGCCAGCAGCCAAGATAGTAACAATCGGGTAGCTGAAGCTTTCTTT. Encoded protein: CASSQDSNNRVAEAFF.

This rearrangement joins TRBV5-1 to TRBJ1-3; TRBD1 is a possible D gene (5 bases). Germline CDR1 and CDR2: SGHRS and YFSETQ. Trimming pared 0 bases from V and 5 bases from J, leaving 6 bases between. CDR3 length equals 13 residues. The CDR3 loop is CASSLEGRNTIYF. The CDR3 DNA reads as TGCGCCAGCAGCTTGGAGGGGAGAAACACCATATATTTT.

Written as DNA, the CDR3 is TGCGCCAGCAGCCAAGATTTCACAGGTTCGTCGACCCAGTACTTC. Translation: CASSQDFTGSSTQYF. V and J are TRBV4-3 and TRBJ2-5; tentatively, D is TRBD1 (5 bases). Germline-derived CDR1 and CDR2 are LGHNA and YSLEER. CDR3 length: 15 amino acids. The V end lost 0 bases, the J end lost 7 bases, and 15 bases lay between the germline ends.

The rearrangement joins TRBV7-2 to TRBJ2-1, with TRBD2 matching 7 bases. V gave up 1 base and J gave up 7 bases; unmatched junction bases: 4. The CDR3 extends over 14 amino acids. Germline V gene lookup returns CDR1 SGHTA and CDR2 FQGNSA. In nucleotides, the CDR3 is TGTGCCAGCAGCTTAGAGGGACTACCTAATGAGCAGTTCTTC. As protein: CASSLEGLPNEQFF.

The chain joins TRBV25-1 to TRBJ1-2; 7 bases map to TRBD1. The CDR3 contains 17 residues. The junction had 11 bases not matched to a gene; V was cut back by 0 bases and J by 4 bases. Germline V lookup: CDR1 MGHDK, CDR2 SYGVNS. The DNA of the CDR3 is TGTGCCAGCAGTGAATATTCGATGGGACAGTCAGTCTATGGCTACACCTTC. As protein: CASSEYSMGQSVYGYTF.

This chain connects TRBV6-2 or TRBV6-3 to TRBJ1-1; 7 bases are a match to TRBD1. Losses at the gene ends were 6 bases for V and 5 bases for J; bases not matched to a gene: 6. From germline, CDR1 is MNHEY and CDR2 SVGEGT. The CDR3 spans 13 residues. Here the CDR3 DNA reads TGTGCCAGCAGCAGACAGGGCCGGACTGAAGCTTTCTTT. This gives the protein CASSRQGRTEAFF.